This TCR beta chain was captured by sequencing in a study of CD8 T cells in ankylosing spondylitis (dated by TCRdb to between 2016 and 2019). Describing the broader study: To find TCR variants linked to disease, the study profiled T cell receptor beta repertoires in ankylosing spondylitis patients and healthy donors. The full study cohort was made up of approximately 27 ankylosing spondylitis patients and 108 healthy donors. Peripheral blood was sampled, and synovial fluid was additionally collected from ankylosing spondylitis patients. On the study overall, not on this receptor specifically: In peripheral blood, the disease-linked clones were found at relatively low frequencies and had a CD8+ phenotype. A TCR beta motif made up of seven or eight highly homologous amino acid variants appeared to be characteristic of blood from ankylosing spondylitis patients. Some motif variants were previously reported in synovial fluid and blood of reactive arthritis patients, suggesting common disease-initiation mechanisms. Significant enrichment of the disease-linked clones was reported in matched synovial fluid samples from ankylosing spondylitis patients.

The CDR3 goes from the cysteine to the phenylalanine over 15 residues. This entry keeps only the CDR3 DNA: 45 bases, framed from base 1. V loses 0 bases of germline sequence and J loses 3 bases, and the interval between the two ends is 10 bases. Sequences SGHTS (CDR1) and YDEGEE (CDR2) are obtained from the germline V gene. Sequenced using an Illumina HiSeq 2500. TCR beta libraries were prepared by quantitative 5'-RACE with molecular barcodes. The study's own analysis went as follows. To identify disease-linked TCR variants, a new computational method was used, one built on a probabilistic model of VDJ rearrangement. TCRdb handled the public reads itself, with Q25 trimming in fastp and clone calling in MiXCR, and kept productive beta chains. CDR3 protein sequences are deduplicated, and each keeps its most common genes and DNA. The V and J calls here are based on TCRdb, not the publication. The sample table contains 500,000 to 550,000 distinct CDR3 sequences; only one count was recorded for roughly 13% of them. Together, the top ten hold under 7.5% of the sample.

This clonotype has just a few counts. It lacks a known antigen. No clone much larger than this one lies a single base away; base qualities are absent. This chain joins TRBV5-8 to TRBJ2-1, with TRBD2 as a weak D call on 5 bases. The origin of this receptor is a male donor with ankylosing spondylitis. Material: blood, either unsorted or a sorted T cell fraction (not recorded which). Here is the DNA: TGTGCCAGCAGCTTGGGGTTAGGAGGCTACAATGAGCAGTTCTTC. It codes for CASSLGLGGYNEQFF. Reference TRBV5-8 and TRBJ2-1 genes cover what lies past the CDR3, so the full variable domain is EAGVTQSPTHLIKTRGQQATLRCSPISGHTSVYWYQQALGLGLQFLLWYDEGEERNRGNFPPRFSGRQFPNYSSELNVNALELEDSALYLCASSLGLGGYNEQFFGPGTRLTVL.